The sample holds a few counts of the clone carrying this T cell receptor (beta chain). This record comes from a study of control samples from healthy donors and cancer patients. This table comes from immunoSEQ multiplex PCR, and its TCRdb copy is limited to in-frame clones, with some not included. The profile covers around 80,000 clones, with about 89% appearing a single time and roughly a fifth taken by the ten largest. CDR3 length equals 15 residues. J gave up 2 bases and V 1 base, and 4 bases lay outside the gene matches. CDR1 and CDR2 from the germline V gene are LGHDT and YNNKEL (reference sequence).

The chain couples TRBV3-1 (or the pseudogene TRBV3-2) to TRBJ2-5, with 7 bases identical to TRBD2. The clonotype comes from a man between 50 and 59 years old in good health. Sequencing was performed on blood. DNA of the CDR3: TGTGCCAGCAGCCAAGGACTAGCACCGCAAGAGACCCAGTACTTC. Its translation is CASSQGLAPQETQYF.